These T cell receptor beta chains were read from a single sample in a study of long-term antiretroviral therapy in people with HIV. Repertoires were generated with immunoSEQ multiplex PCR, while TCRdb's copy carries only in-frame clones and drops some. The table has over 15,000 clones, approximately 82% seen once. Sequencing used unsorted PBMCs, obtained 0.5 years before starting antiretroviral therapy. The receptors were sampled from a woman aged 50 to 60 with HIV. CDR3s include the opening cysteine and the closing phenylalanine or tryptophan. A D gene is named only where the DNA matches it firmly. Clone sizes are given selectively: once, few, many, or a class where the clone is expanded.

>TRBJ2-1|once|NA|TRBV19
CASSIVRQGNEQFF
TGTGCCAGTAGTATAGTTCGTCAGGGCAATGAGCAGTTCTTC
>TRBJ1-6|NA|TRBD1|TRBV4-2
CASSQETQGAGGSPLHF
TGTGCCAGCAGCCAAGAAACACAGGGGGCAGGTGGGTCACCCCTCCACTTT
>TRBJ1-6|NA|TRBD1|TRBV5-1
CASSSGSRQGGSPLHF
TGCGCCAGCAGCTCGGGCTCTCGACAGGGAGGTTCACCCCTCCACTTT
>TRBJ1-4|NA|NA|TRBV7-2
CASSPGGGVKVRLFF
TGTGCCAGCAGCCCCGGTGGGGGGGTTAAGGTTAGACTGTTTTTT
>TRBJ2-3|few|NA|TRBV25-1
CASSEGRRTDTQYF
TGTGCCAGCAGTGAGGGGCGGCGCACAGATACGCAGTATTTT
>TRBJ2-1|NA|NA|TRBV2
CASSERARGGGEQFF
TGTGCCAGCAGTGAAAGGGCCCGTGGTGGGGGTGAGCAGTTCTTC
>TRBJ1-1|NA|NA|TRBV27
CASSLGGTRWTEAFF
TGTGCCAGCAGTTTAGGGGGGACTAGGTGGACTGAAGCTTTCTTT
>TRBJ1-4|once|NA|TRBV4-2
CASSQEETGQLINEKLFF
TGTGCCAGCAGCCAAGAGGAAACGGGACAACTCATTAATGAAAAACTGTTTTTT
>TRBJ2-4|NA|NA|TRBV18
CASSPSQAKDIQYF
TGTGCCAGCTCACCCTCGCAGGCTAAGGACATTCAGTACTTC
>TRBJ1-4|NA|TRBD1|TRBV7-9
CASSSGTGGSEKLFF
TGTGCCAGCAGCTCTGGGACAGGGGGAAGTGAAAAACTGTTTTTT
>TRBJ2-3|NA|NA|TRBV18
CASSPPSASTDTQYF
TGTGCCAGCTCACCACCTTCGGCTAGCACAGATACGCAGTATTTT
>TRBJ2-7|NA|NA|TRBV2
CASTGSDAYEQYF
TGTGCCAGCACCGGCAGTGATGCCTACGAGCAGTACTTC
>TRBJ1-2|few|TRBD1|TRBV30
CAWSVPGQQFYGYTF
TGTGCCTGGAGTGTACCGGGACAGCAGTTCTATGGCTACACCTTC